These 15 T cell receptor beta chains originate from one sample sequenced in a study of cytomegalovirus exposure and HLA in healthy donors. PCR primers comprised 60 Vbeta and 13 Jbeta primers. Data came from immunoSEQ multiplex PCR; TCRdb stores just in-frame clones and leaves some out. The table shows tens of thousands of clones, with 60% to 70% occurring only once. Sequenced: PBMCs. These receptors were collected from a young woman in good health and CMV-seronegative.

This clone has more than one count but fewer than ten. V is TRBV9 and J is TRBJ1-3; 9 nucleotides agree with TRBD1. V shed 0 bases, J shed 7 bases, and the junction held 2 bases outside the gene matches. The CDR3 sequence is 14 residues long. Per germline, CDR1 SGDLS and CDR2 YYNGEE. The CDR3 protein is CASSVGDRDNTIYF. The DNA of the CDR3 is TGTGCCAGCAGCGTAGGGGACAGGGATAACACCATATATTTT.

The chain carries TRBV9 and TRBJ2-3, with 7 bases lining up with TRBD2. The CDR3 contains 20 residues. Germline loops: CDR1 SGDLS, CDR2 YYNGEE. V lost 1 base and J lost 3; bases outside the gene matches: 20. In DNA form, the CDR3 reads TGTGCCAGCAGCGTATCTCCCGCGGGCAGGGAGGGCCTAATGACAGATACGCAGTATTTT. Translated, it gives CASSVSPAGREGLMTDTQYF.

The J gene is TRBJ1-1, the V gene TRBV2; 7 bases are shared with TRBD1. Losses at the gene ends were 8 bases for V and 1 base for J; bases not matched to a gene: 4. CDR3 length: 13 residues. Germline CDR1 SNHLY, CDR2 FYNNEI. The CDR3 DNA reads TGTGCCAGCCGACAGGGAAGGAACACTGAAGCTTTCTTT. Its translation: CASRQGRNTEAFF.

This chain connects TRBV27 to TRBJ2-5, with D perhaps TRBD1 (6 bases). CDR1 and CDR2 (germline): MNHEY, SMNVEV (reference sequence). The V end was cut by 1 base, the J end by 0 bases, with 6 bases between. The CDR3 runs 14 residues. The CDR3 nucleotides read TGTGCCAGCAGTTTATGGGGGCACCAAGAGACCCAGTACTTC. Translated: CASSLWGHQETQYF.

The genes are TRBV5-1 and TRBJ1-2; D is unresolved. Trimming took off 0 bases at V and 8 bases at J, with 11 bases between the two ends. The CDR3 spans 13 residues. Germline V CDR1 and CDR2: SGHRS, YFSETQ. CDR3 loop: CASSLDAGSGYTF. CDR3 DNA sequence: TGCGCCAGCAGCTTGGACGCGGGGTCCGGCTACACCTTC.

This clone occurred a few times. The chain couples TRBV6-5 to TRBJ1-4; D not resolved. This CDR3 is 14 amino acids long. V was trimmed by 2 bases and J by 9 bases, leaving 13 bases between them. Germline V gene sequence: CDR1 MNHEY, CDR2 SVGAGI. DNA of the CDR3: TGTGCCAGCAGTTACGGGGAGGCCTCACAAAAACTGTTTTTT. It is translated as CASSYGEASQKLFF.

The CDR3 DNA is TGTGCCAGTAGTGAGCGGGGGGGCCGGACAGATACGCAGTATTTT. It yields the protein CASSERGGRTDTQYF. This chain joins TRBV19 and TRBJ2-3, with 10 bases that match TRBD2. The CDR3 spans 15 residues. Trimming at V came to 5 bases and at J to 3 bases, leaving 5 bases not matched to a gene. In germline, CDR1 is LNHDA, CDR2 SQIVND (reference sequence).

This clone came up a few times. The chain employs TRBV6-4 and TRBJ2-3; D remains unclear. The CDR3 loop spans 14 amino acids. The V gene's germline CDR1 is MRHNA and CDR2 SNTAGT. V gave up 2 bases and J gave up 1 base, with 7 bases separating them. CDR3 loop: CASSDRGGTDTQYF. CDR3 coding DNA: TGTGCCAGCAGTGACAGAGGAGGCACAGATACGCAGTATTTT.

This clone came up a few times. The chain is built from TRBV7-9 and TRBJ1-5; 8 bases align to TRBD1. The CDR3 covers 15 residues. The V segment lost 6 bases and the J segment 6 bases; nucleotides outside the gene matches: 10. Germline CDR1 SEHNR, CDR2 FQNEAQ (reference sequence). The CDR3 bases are TGTGCCAGCAGGACCGGGACAGGCGGAGGTCAGCCCCAGCATTTT. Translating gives CASRTGTGGGQPQHF.

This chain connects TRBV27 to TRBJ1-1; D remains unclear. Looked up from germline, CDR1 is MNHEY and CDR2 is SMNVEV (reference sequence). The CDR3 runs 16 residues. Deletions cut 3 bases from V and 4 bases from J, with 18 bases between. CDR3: CASSLLQGIGVTEAFF. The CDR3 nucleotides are TGTGCCAGCAGTTTGCTGCAAGGGATCGGGGTCACTGAAGCTTTCTTT.

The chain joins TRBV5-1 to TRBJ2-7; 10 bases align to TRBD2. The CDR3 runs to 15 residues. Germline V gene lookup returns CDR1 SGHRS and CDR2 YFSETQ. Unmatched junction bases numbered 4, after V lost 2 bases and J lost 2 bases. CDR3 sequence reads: CASSFGLAATYEQYF. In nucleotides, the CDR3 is TGCGCCAGCAGCTTCGGACTAGCGGCGACCTACGAGCAGTACTTC.

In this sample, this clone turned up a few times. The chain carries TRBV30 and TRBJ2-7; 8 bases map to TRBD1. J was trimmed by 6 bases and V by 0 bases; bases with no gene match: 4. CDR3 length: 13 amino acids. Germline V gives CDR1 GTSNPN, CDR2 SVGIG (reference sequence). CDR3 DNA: TGTGCCTGGAGTGTTGGACAGGGCACCGAGCAGTACTTC. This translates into CAWSVGQGTEQYF. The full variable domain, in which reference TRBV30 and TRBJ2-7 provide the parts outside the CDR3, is SQTIHQWPATLVQPVGSPLSLECTVEGTSNPNLYWYRQAAGRGLQLLFYSVGIGQISSEVPQNLSASRPQDRQFILSSKKLLLSDSGFYLCAWSVGQGTEQYFGPGTRLTVT.

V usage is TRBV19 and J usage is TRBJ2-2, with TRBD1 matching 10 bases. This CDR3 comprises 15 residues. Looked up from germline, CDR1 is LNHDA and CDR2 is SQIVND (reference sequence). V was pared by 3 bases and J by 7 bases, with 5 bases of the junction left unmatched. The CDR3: CASSIGTGEGGELFF. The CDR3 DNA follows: TGTGCCAGTAGTATCGGGACAGGGGAAGGCGGGGAGCTGTTTTTT.

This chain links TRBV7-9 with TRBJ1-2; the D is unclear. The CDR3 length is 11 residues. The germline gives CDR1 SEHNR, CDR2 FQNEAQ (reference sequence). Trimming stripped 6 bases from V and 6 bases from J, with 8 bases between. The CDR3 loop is CASRWANGYTF. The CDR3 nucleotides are TGTGCCAGCAGGTGGGCGAATGGCTACACCTTC.

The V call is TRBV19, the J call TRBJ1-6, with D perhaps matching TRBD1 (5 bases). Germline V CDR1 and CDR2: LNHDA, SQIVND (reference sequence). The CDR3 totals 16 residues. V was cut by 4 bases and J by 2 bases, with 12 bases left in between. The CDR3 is CASSTGFLAYNSPLHF. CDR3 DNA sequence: TGTGCCAGTAGTACAGGGTTCTTAGCCTATAATTCACCCCTCCACTTT.